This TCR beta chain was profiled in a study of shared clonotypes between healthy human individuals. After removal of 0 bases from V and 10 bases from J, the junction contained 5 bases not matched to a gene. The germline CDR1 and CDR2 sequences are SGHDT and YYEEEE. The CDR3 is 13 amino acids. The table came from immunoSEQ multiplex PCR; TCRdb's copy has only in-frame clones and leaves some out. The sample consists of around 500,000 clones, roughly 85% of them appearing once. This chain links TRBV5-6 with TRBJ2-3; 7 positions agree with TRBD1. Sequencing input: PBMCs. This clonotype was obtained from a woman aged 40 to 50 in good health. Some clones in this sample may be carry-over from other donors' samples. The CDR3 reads CASSLGQGTAQYF. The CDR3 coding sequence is TGTGCCAGCAGCTTGGGCCAAGGGACAGCGCAGTATTTT.